One and the same sample provided the 27 T cell receptor beta chains below, sequenced in a study of shared clonotypes between healthy human individuals (dated by TCRdb to about 2020). Preparation of the library involved the immunoSEQ multiplex PCR assay. The immuneACCESS repertoire file appears here via TCRdb, limited to in-frame rearrangements. These files lack a portion of the clones; in checked studies, under half of the deficit traces to unresolved V genes, and the cause of the others is not known. The table for this sample lists about 2 million clones; roughly 94% of them were counted only once. The ten biggest clones cover 0.85% to 1.2% of the sample. CD8 naive samples consisted of CD45RO-negative cells that were positively selected for CCR7, yielding a CD45RA+CCR7+ population without TemRA cells. The sequenced sample consisted of naive CD8+ T cells sorted from blood. This specimen's cell subset or site label, interpreted: CD45RA+CCR7+. The origin of the receptors is a young man in good health.

The genes are TRBV30 and TRBJ1-3; TRBD1 might be the D (5 bases). V was shortened by 5 bases and J by 7 bases, with 15 bases between the two germline ends. CDR3 length: 13 residues. Germline lookup yields CDR1 GTSNPN and CDR2 SVGIG (reference sequence). The CDR3 coding sequence is TGTGCCTGGGGAGGCGGAGGGGATAACACCATATATTTT. It specifies CAWGGGGDNTIYF.

The chain is built from TRBV5-4 and TRBJ2-4, with a possible D match to TRBD2 (6 bases). The CDR3 totals 14 residues. Trimming removed 4 bases at V and 7 bases at J, with 15 bases between. CDR1 SGHNT and CDR2 YYREEE come from the germline V gene (reference sequence). CDR3 sequence: CASSPASAINIQYF. As DNA, the CDR3 is TGTGCCAGCAGCCCAGCTAGCGCTATTAACATTCAGTACTTC.

The chain carries TRBV7-9 and TRBJ2-2; 10 bases match TRBD2. Germline loops: CDR1 SEHNR, CDR2 FQNEAQ (reference sequence). V shed 1 base and J 6 bases; nucleotides not matched to a gene: 5. There are 16 residues in the CDR3. As DNA, the CDR3 is TGTGCCAGCAGCTTAGGGCTAGCGGGAGTCGCCGGGGAGCTGTTTTTT. Protein: CASSLGLAGVAGELFF.

CDR3 in amino acids: CASSVVLASGGNYEQYF. Here the CDR3 DNA reads TGTGCCAGCAGCGTAGTCTTAGCTAGCGGGGGAAACTACGAGCAGTACTTC. The chain employs TRBV9 and TRBJ2-7, with 10 bases lining up with TRBD2. Germline trimming cut 0 bases from V and 3 bases from J; bases unmatched to any gene: 9. Per germline, CDR1 SGDLS and CDR2 YYNGEE. The CDR3 consists of 17 residues.

This chain joins TRBV7-6 and TRBJ1-2; the D is unclear. With 0 bases removed from V and 6 bases from J, the gap between germline ends came to 11 bases. From germline, CDR1 is SGHVS and CDR2 FNYEAQ. The CDR3 consists of 14 residues. The CDR3 reads CASSLAPGMDGYTF. For the CDR3, the DNA is TGTGCCAGCAGCTTAGCCCCGGGTATGGATGGCTACACCTTC.

This rearrangement joins TRBV7-9 to TRBJ2-5, with 7 bases that match TRBD2. The ends lost 5 bases at V and 6 bases at J; junction bases unmatched: 9. This CDR3 has 14 amino acids. Germline CDR1 and CDR2: SEHNR and FQNEAQ (reference sequence). Here the CDR3 DNA reads TGTGCCAGCAGCGATTCTAGCGGAGGGAAGACCCAGTACTTC. Its protein product is CASSDSSGGKTQYF.

As DNA, the CDR3 is TGTGCCAGCAGTCCGGGACAGGGGAATGAAAAACTGTTTTTT. Translation gives CASSPGQGNEKLFF. The rearrangement uses TRBV27 and TRBJ1-4; TRBD1 matches at 10 bases. V lost 5 bases, J lost 5 bases, and 2 bases stayed unmatched. This CDR3 is 14 amino acids long. CDR1 MNHEY and CDR2 SMNVEV come from the germline V gene (reference sequence). Based on the CDR3 plus reference TRBV27 and TRBJ1-4, the full variable domain is EAQVTQNPRYLITVTGKKLTVTCSQNMNHEYMSWYRQDPGLGLRQIYYSMNVEVTDKGDVPEGYKVSRKEKRNFPLILESPSPNQTSLYFCASSPGQGNEKLFFGSGTQLSVL.

This sequence joins TRBV4-1 and TRBJ2-7; unclear D gene. Germline CDR1 and CDR2: MGHRA and YSYEKL. V was pared by 1 base and J by 2 bases, with 9 bases between. This CDR3 has 14 residues. The CDR3 DNA follows: TGCGCCAGCAGCCAAGGTAGCCGTCCCTACGAGCAGTACTTC. Translated, it gives CASSQGSRPYEQYF.

The rearrangement joins TRBV5-6 to TRBJ2-5; 10 nucleotides align to TRBD1. The CDR3 length is 16 residues. Unmatched junction bases numbered 6, after V lost 0 bases and J lost 4 bases. From germline, CDR1 is SGHDT and CDR2 YYEEEE. The CDR3 is CASSLDTRDRGETQYF. CDR3 DNA sequence: TGTGCCAGCAGCTTGGATACGAGGGACAGGGGAGAGACCCAGTACTTC.

The rearrangement links TRBV11-2 to TRBJ2-7, with D unclear. Germline CDR1 SGHAT, CDR2 FQNNGV. This CDR3 spans 15 amino acids. V was pared by 0 bases and J by 0 bases, with 9 bases between. The CDR3 loop is CASSLEAAHSYEQYF. CDR3 DNA: TGTGCCAGCAGCTTAGAGGCAGCACACTCCTACGAGCAGTACTTC.

This clone occurred once. Other nucleotide sequences in the sample specify the same CDR3. The chain links TRBV9 to TRBJ1-2; D uncertain. Germline lookup yields CDR1 SGDLS and CDR2 YYNGEE. Trimming left V 0 bases short and J 6 bases short, with 6 bases between. The CDR3 is made up of 12 amino acids. The CDR3 protein is CASSVAGDGYTF. CDR3 in DNA: TGTGCCAGCAGCGTAGCCGGGGATGGCTACACCTTC.

This sequence joins TRBV4-1 and TRBJ1-4; a weak D match, TRBD1 (5 bases). V was trimmed by 0 bases and J by 7 bases, leaving 12 bases between them. Germline V gives CDR1 MGHRA, CDR2 YSYEKL. The CDR3 is 15 amino acids. In DNA form, the CDR3 reads TGCGCCAGCAGCCAAGAAGAAGGGGCGGGTGAAAAACTGTTTTTT. Its protein is CASSQEEGAGEKLFF.

The V and J genes are TRBV10-1 and TRBJ2-7; no firm D call. This CDR3 contains 14 residues. Looked up from germline, CDR1 is WNHNN and CDR2 is SYGVQD (reference sequence). V lost 9 bases and J 2 bases, leaving 17 bases between the germline ends. DNA of the CDR3: TGCGCCAGTAGCCCGGCGGACCGACCCTACGAGCAGTACTTC. It is translated as CASSPADRPYEQYF.

The chain couples TRBV4-3 to TRBJ2-7, with D uncertain. Germline values: CDR1 LGHNA, CDR2 YSLEER. Trimming shortened V by 6 bases and J by 0 bases, and 15 bases separated the two germline ends. The CDR3 consists of 15 residues. The CDR3 DNA reads TGCGCCAGCAGTCAATGGACGGCAAGCTCCTACGAGCAGTACTTC. Protein sequence: CASSQWTASSYEQYF.

Worth noting for this clone: The same CDR3 can be traced to other DNA sequences in this sample. V gene TRBV11-2 combines with J gene TRBJ2-5, with D unclear. Trimming cost V 1 base and J 2 bases, with 8 bases left between them. Germline V gene data show CDR1 as SGHAT and CDR2 as FQNNGV. There are 14 residues in the CDR3. The CDR3: CASSLVLAQETQYF. For the CDR3, the DNA is TGTGCCAGCAGCTTAGTATTAGCACAAGAGACCCAGTACTTC.

This clone was counted a single time. Within the sample, other DNA sequences also encode this same CDR3. V gene TRBV27 combines with J gene TRBJ2-1; D gene uncertain. V lost 6 bases and J lost 0, with 12 bases in between. The germline gives CDR1 MNHEY, CDR2 SMNVEV (reference sequence). The CDR3 runs 15 residues. The CDR3 is CASSPDVSSYNEQFF. The DNA of the CDR3 is TGTGCCAGCAGCCCGGACGTAAGCTCCTACAATGAGCAGTTCTTC.

The V call is TRBV19, the J call TRBJ2-7; D unresolved. CDR3 length: 13 amino acids. From germline, CDR1 is LNHDA and CDR2 SQIVND (reference sequence). Trimming shortened V by 5 bases and J by 0 bases, and 8 bases separated the two germline ends. CDR3 sequence: CASSSGFSYEQYF. The CDR3 DNA follows: TGTGCCAGTAGTTCGGGTTTCTCCTACGAGCAGTACTTC.

CDR3 residues: CASSFWDRLQPQHF. The CDR3 bases are TGTGCCAGCAGCTTTTGGGACAGGTTGCAGCCCCAGCATTTT. J is TRBJ1-5 and V is TRBV5-6, with 8 bases aligning to TRBD1. Germline trimming cut 2 bases from V and 7 bases from J; bases unmatched to any gene: 5. This CDR3 has 14 residues. The germline V gene encodes CDR1 SGHDT and CDR2 YYEEEE.

The J gene is TRBJ2-7, the V gene TRBV1; the table's D call, TRBD1, has no DNA check behind it. TRBV1 is listed as a pseudogene. The CDR3 sequence is 16 residues long. The CDR3 here is CTSSSEQGRGSYEQYF. The CDR3 DNA follows: TGCACCAGCAGCTCTGAACAGGGGCGAGGCTCCTACGAGCAGTACTTC.

The chain couples TRBV7-6 to TRBJ2-7; 9 bases are shared with TRBD2. The V and J ends lost 5 bases and 4 bases, in that order; junction bases with no gene match: 3. CDR3 length: 13 residues. The germline V gene encodes CDR1 SGHVS and CDR2 FNYEAQ. The DNA for the CDR3 is TGTGCCAGCAGCCAGGGACTAGCATACGAGCAGTACTTC. This codes for CASSQGLAYEQYF.

The chain has TRBV5-6 and TRBJ2-7, with a tentative D call TRBD2 (6 bases). Per the germline V gene, CDR1 is SGHDT and CDR2 is YYEEEE. The V end was cut by 4 bases, the J end by 6 bases, with 23 bases between. The CDR3 has 16 amino acids. The CDR3 reads CASSLGTSYEISEQYF. The DNA of the CDR3 is TGTGCCAGCAGCCTGGGGACTTCCTACGAAATCTCCGAGCAGTACTTC.

The chain recombines TRBV7-9 with TRBJ1-4; maybe TRBD1 (6 bases). The V end was cut by 5 bases, the J end by 7 bases, with 14 bases between. Per the germline V gene, CDR1 is SEHNR and CDR2 is FQNEAQ (reference sequence). The CDR3 runs 14 residues. The CDR3 DNA reads TGTGCCAGCAGCCCAGAGGGGGTCCGTGAAAAACTGTTTTTT. Amino acid sequence: CASSPEGVREKLFF.

The chain uses TRBV6-1 and TRBJ2-7; 9 bases fit TRBD2. Germline CDR1 is MNHNS and CDR2 is SASEGT. This CDR3 has 13 amino acids. V lost 6 bases and J lost 5; bases outside the gene matches: 5. CDR3 protein: CASRPLAGNEQYF. The CDR3, as DNA: TGTGCCAGCAGGCCACTAGCGGGTAACGAGCAGTACTTC.

Turning to this clone: Other nucleotide sequences from this sample produce the same CDR3. The CDR3 reads CASSQDPGTAYGYTF. CDR3 in DNA: TGCGCCAGCAGCCAAGATCCAGGGACCGCGTATGGCTACACCTTC. The V call is TRBV4-1, the J call TRBJ1-2, with D possibly TRBD1 on 5 matching bases. Germline V gene data show CDR1 as MGHRA and CDR2 as YSYEKL. V lost 0 bases and J 5 bases, leaving 13 bases between the germline ends. The CDR3 runs 15 residues.

This chain uses TRBV6-6 with TRBJ1-4; TRBD1 might be the D (5 bases). The CDR3 has 16 amino acids. Germline CDR1 is MNHNY and CDR2 is SVGAGI (reference sequence). V was cut by 4 bases and J by 8 bases, with 20 bases left in between. The CDR3 DNA follows: TGTGCCAGCAGTTGGAGAGACAGCCTTGTAGGAGAAAAACTGTTTTTT. This translates into CASSWRDSLVGEKLFF.

The rearrangement links TRBV28 to TRBJ2-7, with D tentatively TRBD1 (5 bases). V was cut by 3 bases and J by 1 base, with 10 bases left in between. The CDR3 has 14 amino acids. Germline assignment: CDR1 MDHEN and CDR2 SYDVKM. The CDR3 sequence is CASSFRTLSYEQYF. As DNA, the CDR3 is TGTGCCAGCAGTTTTAGGACATTGTCCTACGAGCAGTACTTC.

Remarks on this clone: The sample has other DNA sequences that encode this CDR3 too. This sequence joins TRBV7-9 and TRBJ2-1; no clear D. V lost 1 base and J lost 9, with 4 bases in between. The CDR3 loop spans 11 amino acids. Germline values: CDR1 SEHNR, CDR2 FQNEAQ (reference sequence). CDR3 nucleotide sequence: TGTGCCAGCAGCTTAGGTGGTGAGCAGTTCTTC. It translates to CASSLGGEQFF.